Below are 24 T cell receptor beta chains sequenced from a single sample in a study of radiotherapy plus CTLA-4 blockade in lung cancer. Only in-frame clones appear in the TCRdb table, and some are missing; sequencing was by immunoSEQ multiplex PCR. The data contain about 80,000 clones, under 80% of them singletons. Sample: peripheral blood, taken from a patient treated with radiotherapy plus ipilimumab. The receptors originated from a human donor with non-small cell lung cancer whose response to radiotherapy plus ipilimumab could not be evaluated. Some clones in this sample may be carry-over from other donors' samples.

This rearrangement joins TRBV25-1 to TRBJ1-4; tentative D call: TRBD1 (5 bases). The germline V and J ends were trimmed by 3 bases and 8 bases, with 13 bases remaining between them. CDR3 size: 14 residues. CDR1 MGHDK and CDR2 SYGVNS come from the germline V gene. The CDR3 nucleotides are TGTGCCAGCAGTGACCAAAGGGGCACAGAAAAACTGTTTTTT. The encoded protein is CASSDQRGTEKLFF.

A few counts support this clone. The V call is TRBV2, the J call TRBJ2-1; tentatively, D is TRBD1 (5 bases). The CDR3 is 12 residues long. CDR1 is SNHLY and CDR2 is FYNNEI in the germline V gene. V was trimmed by 7 bases and J by 4 bases, leaving 8 bases between them. In DNA, the CDR3 is TGTGCCAGCATGAGACAGTACAATGAGCAGTTCTTC. It codes for CASMRQYNEQFF.

This chain uses TRBV28 with TRBJ1-6; D ambiguous. This CDR3 region has 16 residues. Trimming removed 5 bases from V and 0 bases from J, with 11 bases in between. Germline V gene lookup returns CDR1 MDHEN and CDR2 SYDVKM. The CDR3 nucleotides are TGTGCCAGCAGTCCCCCCAGGAACTCCTATAATTCACCCCTCCACTTT. It specifies CASSPPRNSYNSPLHF.

V usage is TRBV5-1 and J usage is TRBJ1-2; D ambiguous. CDR1 SGHRS and CDR2 YFSETQ come from the germline V gene. The CDR3 runs 13 residues. Trimming removed 2 bases from V and 2 bases from J, with 7 bases in between. The CDR3 coding sequence is TGCGCCAGCAGCTTAGCCACCAACTATGGCTACACCTTC. Translation gives CASSLATNYGYTF.

The chain carries TRBV6-1 and TRBJ2-7; maybe TRBD1 (6 bases). The V gene's germline CDR1 is MNHNS and CDR2 SASEGT. With 5 bases removed from V and 4 bases from J, the gap between germline ends came to 12 bases. The CDR3 extends over 13 amino acids. CDR3 bases: TGTGCCAGCAGTTGGACAGTCGCTTACGAGCAGTACTTC. As protein: CASSWTVAYEQYF.

This clone occurred once. V is TRBV9 and J is TRBJ2-1; maybe TRBD1 (6 bases). The V gene lost 2 bases and the J gene lost 5 bases, with 11 bases spanning the gap. CDR3 length: 14 amino acids. Germline V gene data show CDR1 as SGDLS and CDR2 as YYNGEE. The CDR3, as DNA: TGTGCCAGCAGCGTTTTGGGGGCCCACAATGAGCAGTTCTTC. Its protein product is CASSVLGAHNEQFF.

The genes are TRBV5-4 and TRBJ1-2; 8 positions match TRBD1. Germline V gene lookup returns CDR1 SGHNT and CDR2 YYREEE (reference sequence). V was clipped by 1 base and J by 0 bases; unmatched bases: 11. CDR3 length equals 18 residues. This CDR3 is CASSLKGGQGLANYGYTF. The CDR3 DNA sequence: TGTGCCAGCAGCTTGAAGGGAGGACAGGGCCTCGCTAACTATGGCTACACCTTC.

The rearrangement links TRBV19 to TRBJ2-3; 9 positions match TRBD1. CDR1 and CDR2 from the germline V gene are LNHDA and SQIVND (reference sequence). The CDR3 extends over 16 amino acids. Unmatched junction bases numbered 11, after V lost 6 bases and J lost 4 bases. For the CDR3, the DNA is TGTGCCAGTAGATCTGCGGGGACAGGGAGAGCAGATACGCAGTATTTT. It yields the protein CASRSAGTGRADTQYF.

J is TRBJ2-1 and V is TRBV4-2; perhaps TRBD1 as D (7 bases). The CDR3 runs 17 residues. Germline CDR1 is LGHNA and CDR2 is YNFKEQ. V shed 3 bases and J shed 0 bases, with 15 bases lying between them. CDR3 in DNA: TGTGCCAGCAGCCATGAACTAGCAGGGGGCTCCTACAATGAGCAGTTCTTC. Translation gives CASSHELAGGSYNEQFF.

The sample holds a few counts of this clone. The chain uses TRBV5-6 and TRBJ1-1, with D hard to call. Trimming took 1 base from V and 0 from J, leaving 10 bases between them. The CDR3 spans 15 residues. Germline CDR1 reads SGHDT; CDR2 reads YYEEEE. The CDR3 coding sequence is TGTGCCAGCAGCTTGATGCAGGTCATGAACACTGAAGCTTTCTTT. Protein sequence: CASSLMQVMNTEAFF. The full variable domain, rest sourced from reference TRBV5-6 and TRBJ1-1, is DAGVTQSPTHLIKTRGQQVTLRCSPKSGHDTVSWYQQALGQGPQFIFQYYEEEERQRGNFPDRFSGHQFPNYSSELNVNALLLGDSALYLCASSLMQVMNTEAFFGQGTRLTVV.

The rearrangement uses TRBV5-1 and TRBJ1-1, with 7 bases that match TRBD1. The V and J ends lost 4 bases and 4 bases, in that order; junction bases with no gene match: 13. Germline V gene sequence: CDR1 SGHRS, CDR2 YFSETQ. The CDR3 totals 16 residues. The CDR3, as DNA: TGCGCCAGCAGCCTGATACCCACAGGGGAAATCACTGAAGCTTTCTTT. It encodes CASSLIPTGEITEAFF. Variable domain in full (rest from reference TRBV5-1 and TRBJ1-1): KAGVTQTPRYLIKTRGQQVTLSCSPISGHRSVSWYQQTPGQGLQFLFEYFSETQRNKGNFPGRFSGRQFSNSRSEMNVSTLELGDSALYLCASSLIPTGEITEAFFGQGTRLTVV.

This chain links TRBV14 with TRBJ2-3, with 9 positions matching TRBD2. In germline, CDR1 is SGHDN, CDR2 FVKESK. The CDR3 has 19 residues. V shed 0 bases and J 3 bases; nucleotides not matched to a gene: 13. The CDR3 coding sequence is TGTGCCAGCAGCCAAGAAAAAGCGGGGGGCCTATACCCTACAGATACGCAGTATTTT. Translating it yields CASSQEKAGGLYPTDTQYF.

A note on this clone: Germline and junction disagree at one end, which may indicate a read error. In DNA form, the CDR3 reads TGTGCCAGCAGCCAAGATCGAGGAAGCAATCAGCCCCAGCATTTT. Its translation: CASSQDRGSNQPQHF. The V call is TRBV4-1, the J call TRBJ1-5; D is unclear. CDR3 size: 15 residues. In germline, CDR1 is MGHRA, CDR2 YSYEKL.

The chain uses TRBV5-5 and TRBJ1-6; maybe TRBD1 (6 bases). Trimming shortened V by 4 bases and J by 8 bases, and 19 bases separated the two germline ends. Germline V gives CDR1 SGHKS, CDR2 YYEKEE (reference sequence). The CDR3 loop spans 16 amino acids. The CDR3 protein is CASSPMAAGVDSPLHF. CDR3 in DNA: TGTGCCAGCAGCCCGATGGCCGCAGGGGTTGATTCACCCCTCCACTTT. The whole variable domain, remainder taken from reference TRBV5-5 and TRBJ1-6, is DAGVTQSPTHLIKTRGQQVTLRCSPISGHKSVSWYQQVLGQGPQFIFQYYEKEERGRGNFPDRFSARQFPNYSSELNVNALLLGDSALYLCASSPMAAGVDSPLHFGNGTRLTVT.

This chain connects TRBV7-9 to TRBJ2-1; 9 positions match TRBD1. The CDR3 totals 16 residues. Germline V gives CDR1 SEHNR, CDR2 FQNEAQ (reference sequence). V trimming: 3 bases; J trimming: 2 bases; junction bases outside the gene matches: 5. The CDR3 protein is CASSFYRDRAYNEQFF. The CDR3 nucleotides are TGTGCCAGCAGCTTTTACCGGGACAGGGCCTACAATGAGCAGTTCTTC.

This sequence joins TRBV5-1 and TRBJ2-2, with D tentatively TRBD1 (6 bases). The V and J ends lost 4 bases and 5 bases respectively, with 9 bases between them. The length of the CDR3 is 13 residues. The germline CDR1 and CDR2 sequences are SGHRS and YFSETQ. DNA of the CDR3: TGCGCCAGCAGCCAACAGGGTACCGGGGAGCTGTTTTTT. This sequence encodes CASSQQGTGELFF.

The chain combines TRBV25-1 with TRBJ1-5; no firm D call. Germline V CDR1 and CDR2: MGHDK, SYGVNS. This CDR3 contains 14 residues. Deletions cut 3 bases from V and 1 base from J, with 7 bases between. Here the CDR3 reads CASSEARSNQPQHF. The CDR3 coding sequence is TGTGCCAGCAGTGAGGCCAGAAGCAATCAGCCCCAGCATTTT.

The V and J genes are TRBV6-5 and TRBJ1-2; no clear D gene. The V gene lost 5 bases and the J gene lost 3 bases, with 7 bases spanning the gap. From germline, CDR1 is MNHEY and CDR2 SVGAGI. There are 12 residues in the CDR3. This chain's CDR3 is CASSGAYYGYTF. CDR3 DNA: TGTGCCAGCAGTGGAGCCTACTATGGCTACACCTTC.

This clone was recorded a few times. The CDR3 coding sequence is TGTGCCAGCTCACCAGAGGGAAACACCATATATTTT. It specifies CASSPEGNTIYF. The chain is built from TRBV18 and TRBJ1-3; D remains unclear. The CDR3 is 12 amino acids. Germline V CDR1 and CDR2: KGHSH, LQKENI. Trimming removed 2 bases at V and 4 bases at J, with 3 bases between.

J is TRBJ1-5 and V is TRBV28; TRBD1 matches 10 bases. Germline trimming cut 5 bases from V and 6 bases from J; bases unmatched to any gene: 10. Germline CDR1 reads MDHEN; CDR2 reads SYDVKM. The CDR3 totals 16 residues. The CDR3 DNA sequence: TGTGCCAGCAGTCAACCGGGACAGGGGTACATTCAGCCCCAGCATTTT. Translation: CASSQPGQGYIQPQHF.

This clone was observed a single time. This sequence joins TRBV7-2 and TRBJ1-5; D is possibly TRBD1 (5 bases). V gave up 0 bases and J gave up 5 bases, with 11 bases separating them. In germline, CDR1 is SGHTA, CDR2 FQGNSA. The CDR3 totals 15 residues. CDR3 region: CASSLALGAHQPQHF. The DNA of the CDR3 is TGTGCCAGCAGCTTAGCGCTAGGGGCGCATCAGCCCCAGCATTTT.

This sequence joins TRBV6-1 and TRBJ1-3, with 9 bases fitting TRBD1. Germline CDR1 is MNHNS and CDR2 is SASEGT. This CDR3 contains 15 residues. V dropped 4 bases and J dropped 2; count of bases not matched to a gene: 3. CDR3 protein: CASSARTGAGNTIYF. Here the CDR3 DNA reads TGTGCCAGCAGTGCCAGGACAGGGGCTGGAAACACCATATATTTT.

This clone turned up a few times. The rearrangement joins TRBV6-5 to TRBJ1-2; 10 bases align to TRBD1. Germline V gives CDR1 MNHEY, CDR2 SVGAGI. The CDR3 sequence is 15 residues long. Trimming removed 5 bases from V and 4 bases from J; junction bases left unmatched: 7. The CDR3 sequence is CASSRGTGAPYGYTF. The DNA of the CDR3 is TGTGCCAGCAGTCGGGGGACAGGGGCACCCTATGGCTACACCTTC.

This clone was observed a few times. This chain joins TRBV6-1 and TRBJ2-7, with TRBD1 identical over 8 bases. V dropped 1 base and J dropped 1; count of bases not matched to a gene: 6. The CDR3 covers 16 residues. The germline CDR1 and CDR2 sequences are MNHNS and SASEGT. CDR3 in DNA: TGTGCCAGCAGTGAAGTCACAGGGGGGCCATCCTACGAGCAGTACTTC. Protein product: CASSEVTGGPSYEQYF.